The source of this T cell receptor (beta chain) is a study of cytomegalovirus exposure and HLA in healthy donors. Study observations and caveats: What a later analysis showed was that several of the most significant clusters appeared linked to common viral pathogens.

Points on this clone: Its antigen is as yet unknown.

V shed 3 bases and J shed 6 bases, with 9 bases lying between them. From germline, CDR1 is MGHRA and CDR2 YSYEKL. This CDR3 comprises 13 residues. The PCR ran on 60 Vbeta and 13 Jbeta primers. Sequencing was performed with immunoSEQ multiplex PCR; in TCRdb, only in-frame clones are kept and a portion is missing. The sample records approximately 150,000 clones, approximately 68% being singletons. The TCR sequence derives from a man aged 60 to 69 in good health and CMV-seronegative. The chain carries TRBV4-1 and TRBJ2-1; D ambiguous. Sequenced material: PBMCs. CDR3 protein: CASSQVESNEQFF. The DNA of the CDR3 is TGCGCCAGCAGCCAGGTAGAGAGCAATGAGCAGTTCTTC.